This TCR beta chain was profiled in a study of PD-L1 blockade in urothelial cancer. Overall study context: Males with bladder-origin urothelial cancer constituted about 85% of the roughly 29 patients. Blood gave a median 141,255 T cells.

After removal of 2 bases from V and 5 bases from J, the junction contained 7 bases not matched to a gene. Germline V gene sequence: CDR1 MNHEY, CDR2 SVGAGI. The CDR3 consists of 16 residues. Libraries were prepared by immunoSEQ multiplex PCR; TCRdb keeps only in-frame clonotypes and omits some of them. The profile shows 55,000 to 70,000 clones, about four fifths of them singletons. This sequence was found in a man aged 65 to 85 with urothelial cancer. Sequenced material: PBMCs, taken around atezolizumab (anti-PD-L1) treatment. The rearrangement uses TRBV6-5 and TRBJ2-1, with 9 positions matching TRBD2. CDR3 sequence reads: CASSYAIAGANNEQFF. The CDR3 DNA is TGTGCCAGCAGTTACGCCATAGCGGGAGCAAACAATGAGCAGTTCTTC.